This record looks at one TCR beta chain sequence and its context. The data are from a study of radiotherapy plus CTLA-4 blockade in lung cancer. The CDR3 length is 15 residues. V shed 2 bases and J 0 bases; nucleotides not matched to a gene: 0. Germline V gives CDR1 MRHNA, CDR2 SNTAGT. The data were produced by immunoSEQ multiplex PCR, yet TCRdb's version contains in-frame clones alone and is incomplete. The repertoire includes roughly 110,000 clones, roughly 84% of them detected once, and over 2% sits in the top ten. The sequence derives from a human donor with non-small cell lung cancer that progressed on radiotherapy plus ipilimumab. Some clones in this sample may be carry-over from other donors' samples. This specimen was peripheral blood, taken from a patient treated with radiotherapy plus ipilimumab. V and J are TRBV6-4 and TRBJ2-2, with 7 bases fitting TRBD2. The CDR3 sequence: CASSDGGANTGELFF. The CDR3 region has the DNA TGTGCCAGCAGTGACGGGGGGGCGAACACCGGGGAGCTGTTTTTT.